The clone carrying this T cell receptor (beta chain) has a count of ten or more. Its antigen is unidentified. The data originate from a study of CD8 T cells in ankylosing spondylitis. Whole-study results and caveats: Significantly higher representation of disease-linked clones was reported for matched ankylosing spondylitis synovial fluid.

V lost 0 bases and J 3 bases, leaving 14 bases between the germline ends. The CDR3 length is 16 residues. TCRdb processed the 5' RACE reads anew with MiXCR; each CDR3 protein has one entry. Altogether about 140,000 distinct CDR3 sequences are present, approximately 7.4% being singletons, with the ten largest covering around an eighth. The chain links TRBV12-3 or TRBV12-4 to TRBJ1-1; D remains ambiguous. The sample was blood, either unsorted or a sorted T cell fraction (not recorded which). The origin of this receptor is a female donor with ankylosing spondylitis or in good health (not recorded which). CDR3 loop: CASSLAVAVLYTEAFF. The CDR3 nucleotides read TGTGCCAGCAGTTTAGCGGTTGCAGTACTTTACACTGAAGCTTTCTTT.